A single sample gave rise to the 29 T cell receptor beta chains below, sequenced in a study of blood T cell repertoires in COVID-19. Produced via immunoSEQ multiplex PCR; TCRdb's table is partial and in-frame only. Of 150,000 to 200,000 clones listed, around 92% are singletons. Sequencing input: peripheral blood. These TCRs come from a man between 25 and 39 years old with COVID-19, enrolled during active disease.

The CDR3 region has the DNA TGTGCCAGCAGCACGGGGACAACCCTATGGACTGAAGCTTTCTTT. Translation gives CASSTGTTLWTEAFF. This chain links TRBV7-9 with TRBJ1-1; a weak D match, TRBD1 (6 bases). The V gene lost 5 bases and the J gene lost 5 bases, with 18 bases spanning the gap. CDR1 and CDR2 (germline): SEHNR, FQNEAQ (reference sequence). This CDR3 has 15 amino acids.

The CDR3 protein is CASSPGQGANYGYTF. For the CDR3, the DNA is TGTGCCAGCTCACCGGGACAGGGCGCGAACTATGGCTACACCTTC. V is TRBV18 and J is TRBJ1-2, with TRBD1 matching over 9 bases. Per germline, CDR1 KGHSH and CDR2 LQKENI. V shed 3 bases and J 2 bases; nucleotides not matched to a gene: 4. The CDR3 is made up of 15 amino acids.

The table lists this clone with a count of one. The V call is TRBV2, the J call TRBJ1-3; 9 nucleotides line up with TRBD1. Losses at the gene ends were 6 bases for V and 0 bases for J; bases not matched to a gene: 6. Germline-derived CDR1 and CDR2 are SNHLY and FYNNEI. This CDR3 spans 16 amino acids. CDR3 in amino acids: CASSRGQGSSGNTIYF. The DNA for the CDR3 is TGTGCCAGCAGCCGGGGACAGGGATCCTCTGGAAACACCATATATTTT. Drawing the rest from reference TRBV2 and TRBJ1-3, the complete variable domain is EPEVTQTPSHQVTQMGQEVILRCVPISNHLYFYWYRQILGQKVEFLVSFYNNEISEKSEIFDDQFSVERPDGSNFTLKIRSTKLEDSAMYFCASSRGQGSSGNTIYFGEGSWLTVV.

This chain uses TRBV28 with TRBJ2-7; TRBD1 is a possible D gene (5 bases). Trimming removed 3 bases from V and 2 bases from J, with 14 bases in between. The CDR3 loop spans 15 amino acids. Germline V gene data show CDR1 as MDHEN and CDR2 as SYDVKM. CDR3 sequence (DNA): TGTGCCAGCAGTTTTGGGCAGGGCCGGGCCTACGAGCAGTACTTC. It encodes CASSFGQGRAYEQYF. Filled out from reference TRBV28 and TRBJ2-7, the complete variable domain reads DVKVTQSSRYLVKRTGEKVFLECVQDMDHENMFWYRQDPGLGLRLIYFSYDVKMKEKGDIPEGYSVSREKKERFSLILESASTNQTSMYLCASSFGQGRAYEQYFGPGTRLTVT.

The chain links TRBV19 to TRBJ2-7; TRBD1 is a possible D gene (6 bases). Germline lookup yields CDR1 LNHDA and CDR2 SQIVND (reference sequence). With 3 bases removed from V and 1 base from J, the gap between germline ends came to 13 bases. CDR3 length: 15 residues. DNA for the CDR3: TGTGCCAGTAGTATTGACAGGCAAGCTTCCTACGAGCAGTACTTC. Translation: CASSIDRQASYEQYF.

V and J are TRBV14 and TRBJ1-1; TRBD1 might be the D (6 bases). The CDR3 length is 13 residues. With 6 bases removed from V and 3 bases from J, the gap between germline ends came to 11 bases. From germline, CDR1 is SGHDN and CDR2 FVKESK. In DNA form, the CDR3 reads TGTGCCAGCAGTTGGACAGTGGACACTGAAGCTTTCTTT. Residues: CASSWTVDTEAFF.

The chain joins TRBV7-8 to TRBJ2-7, with TRBD1 matching over 8 bases. The ends lost 5 bases at V and 6 bases at J; junction bases unmatched: 12. The CDR3 extends over 15 amino acids. CDR1 and CDR2 from the germline V gene are SGHVS and FQNEAQ. CDR3 coding DNA: TGTGCCAGCAGCCCCCGGACAGGGATATCTGGCGAGCAGTACTTC. Protein product: CASSPRTGISGEQYF.

This clone occurred once. The rearrangement links TRBV15 to TRBJ2-6, with 8 bases aligning to TRBD1. Germline values: CDR1 LNHNV, CDR2 YYDKDF (reference sequence). Trimming took 3 bases from V and 4 from J; bases not matched to a gene: 5. CDR3 length equals 16 residues. CDR3 nucleotides: TGTGCCACCAGCAGTGGACAGGGTTCGGGGGCCAACGTCCTGACTTTC. This translates into CATSSGQGSGANVLTF.

V and J are TRBV5-5 and TRBJ1-2, with TRBD1 identical over 7 bases. The germline V gene encodes CDR1 SGHKS and CDR2 YYEKEE (reference sequence). The V segment lost 4 bases and the J segment 4 bases; nucleotides outside the gene matches: 7. CDR3 length: 14 amino acids. The chain's CDR3 is CASSLLDRTYGYTF. Written as DNA, the CDR3 is TGTGCCAGCAGCCTCCTGGACAGGACCTATGGCTACACCTTC.

The chain has TRBV7-9 and TRBJ2-2, with no clear D. There are 18 residues in the CDR3. Trimming took 1 base from V and 0 from J, leaving 15 bases between them. Germline V gene lookup returns CDR1 SEHNR and CDR2 FQNEAQ (reference sequence). CDR3 sequence: CASSLDRTTAPNTGELFF. Here the CDR3 DNA reads TGTGCCAGCAGCTTAGACAGAACAACCGCCCCGAACACCGGGGAGCTGTTTTTT.

This clone is a singleton in its sample. V usage is TRBV28 and J usage is TRBJ2-6; D is ambiguous. In germline, CDR1 is MDHEN, CDR2 SYDVKM. This CDR3 is built from 15 residues. V was clipped by 7 bases and J by 4 bases, with 14 bases between them. In DNA, the CDR3 is TGTGCCAGCACTTGGAGAGATGGCGGGGCCAACGTCCTGACTTTC. This encodes CASTWRDGGANVLTF.

This sequence joins TRBV5-1 and TRBJ1-3, with 7 nucleotides matching TRBD1. Germline lookup yields CDR1 SGHRS and CDR2 YFSETQ. This CDR3 spans 16 amino acids. V dropped 3 bases and J dropped 0; count of bases not matched to a gene: 6. For the CDR3, the DNA is TGCGCCAGCAGCTCCCGGACAGGACTCTCTGGAAACACCATATATTTT. It encodes CASSSRTGLSGNTIYF.

V and J are TRBV4-2 and TRBJ2-7; D possibly corresponds to TRBD1 (7 bases). The CDR3 has 16 residues. CDR1 and CDR2 from the germline V gene are LGHNA and YNFKEQ. V dropped 0 bases and J dropped 3 bases, with 15 bases sitting between them. Here the CDR3 DNA reads TGTGCCAGCAGCCAAGAGTTAGGCAGGGGGGTCTACGAGCAGTACTTC. It encodes CASSQELGRGVYEQYF.

This chain connects TRBV4-3 to TRBJ1-3, with TRBD1 as a possible D gene (5 bases). Per the germline V gene, CDR1 is LGHNA and CDR2 is YSLEER. Trimming left V 3 bases short and J 0 bases short, with 9 bases between. This CDR3 comprises 15 residues. The CDR3 reads CASSQEGSSGNTIYF. The DNA of the CDR3 is TGCGCCAGCAGCCAGGAGGGGAGCTCTGGAAACACCATATATTTT.

This rearrangement joins TRBV28 to TRBJ2-3; 7 nucleotides align to TRBD2. The CDR3 length is 14 residues. Germline lookup yields CDR1 MDHEN and CDR2 SYDVKM. The trim removed 7 bases at V and 8 bases at J, leaving 12 bases unmatched. The DNA of the CDR3 is TGTGCCAGCATCCCGGGAGGAGTGAGCGGTACGCAGTATTTT. Its translation: CASIPGGVSGTQYF.

This clone occurred once. This chain uses TRBV6-5 with TRBJ1-1; the D gene is possibly TRBD1 (6 bases). The germline V and J ends were trimmed by 7 bases and 4 bases, with 13 bases remaining between them. This CDR3 has 13 amino acids. Germline-derived CDR1 and CDR2 are MNHEY and SVGAGI. CDR3 in amino acids: CASTNQGSTEAFF. CDR3 in DNA: TGTGCCAGCACCAACCAGGGGTCCACTGAAGCTTTCTTT.

V and J are TRBV6-5 and TRBJ1-3, with D unresolved. The ends were cut back, 4 bases at V and 4 bases at J, with 11 bases in the middle. Germline V lookup: CDR1 MNHEY, CDR2 SVGAGI. The length of the CDR3 is 14 residues. The CDR3 loop is CASSLEFRGNTIYF. CDR3 coding DNA: TGTGCCAGCAGTTTAGAGTTTCGCGGAAACACCATATATTTT.

This rearrangement joins TRBV15 to TRBJ2-7; TRBD1 agrees at 9 bases. Trimming cost V 2 bases and J 2 bases; bases outside gene matches: 4. The CDR3 length is 15 residues. The germline CDR1 and CDR2 sequences are LNHNV and YYDKDF (reference sequence). CDR3 DNA: TGTGCCACCAGCAGATCCGACAGGGGGGCCTACGAGCAGTACTTC. It translates to CATSRSDRGAYEQYF.

V usage is TRBV6-1 and J usage is TRBJ2-1, with 9 bases fitting TRBD2. Per germline, CDR1 MNHNS and CDR2 SASEGT. V dropped 4 bases and J dropped 4; count of bases not matched to a gene: 8. The CDR3 runs 16 residues. The chain's CDR3 is CASSVAGGEGYNEQFF. The CDR3, as DNA: TGTGCCAGCAGTGTCGCGGGGGGGGAGGGGTACAATGAGCAGTTCTTC.

The rearrangement joins TRBV7-9 to TRBJ2-3; weak D call: TRBD2 (5 bases). Trimming removed 5 bases from V and 3 bases from J, with 15 bases in between. Germline CDR1 SEHNR, CDR2 FQNEAQ (reference sequence). The CDR3 has 15 residues. The CDR3 sequence is CASSPPEAFTDTQYF. CDR3 nucleotides: TGTGCCAGCAGCCCTCCGGAGGCCTTTACAGATACGCAGTATTTT.

The chain has TRBV7-2 and TRBJ2-7; a possible D gene is TRBD2 (6 bases). The V end lost 2 bases, the J end lost 0 bases, and 17 bases lay between the germline ends. The germline gives CDR1 SGHTA, CDR2 FQGNSA. The CDR3 consists of 17 residues. The CDR3 loop reads CASSLYRTTANSYEQYF. The CDR3 DNA reads TGTGCCAGCAGCTTATATCGGACTACCGCAAACTCCTACGAGCAGTACTTC.

The chain recombines TRBV24-1 with TRBJ2-2; D might be TRBD1 (6 bases). V was pared by 5 bases and J by 6 bases, with 24 bases between. The CDR3 contains 18 residues. Germline loops: CDR1 KGHDR, CDR2 SFDVKD. The CDR3 loop is CATSGPLQGIEEAGELFF. Written as DNA, the CDR3 is TGTGCCACCAGTGGGCCCCTACAGGGTATCGAGGAAGCCGGGGAGCTGTTTTTT.

V and J are TRBV7-9 and TRBJ1-1; 7 positions agree with TRBD1. This CDR3 spans 14 amino acids. Germline CDR1 is SEHNR and CDR2 is FQNEAQ (reference sequence). The ends lost 5 bases at V and 5 bases at J; junction bases unmatched: 8. The CDR3 bases are TGTGCCAGCAGCCTGCAGACAGGGCGAACTGAAGCTTTCTTT. It yields the protein CASSLQTGRTEAFF.

The chain carries TRBV7-2 and TRBJ1-2, with a possible D match to TRBD1 (6 bases). Trimming pared 4 bases from V and 7 bases from J, leaving 16 bases between. The germline gives CDR1 SGHTA, CDR2 FQGNSA. This CDR3 spans 14 amino acids. As DNA, the CDR3 is TGTGCCAGCAGCTCGCCGGTGGGGGCGGGTGGCTACACCTTC. As protein: CASSSPVGAGGYTF.

The chain links TRBV4-3 to TRBJ2-7, with TRBD2 identical over 8 bases. The CDR3 has 15 residues. After removal of 2 bases from V and 0 bases from J, the junction contained 3 bases not matched to a gene. CDR1 and CDR2 (germline): LGHNA, YSLEER. The CDR3 DNA sequence: TGCGCCAGCAGCCAACGTCTAGCGGGCTCCTACGAGCAGTACTTC. The encoded protein is CASSQRLAGSYEQYF.

This clone was picked up one time. This chain connects TRBV5-1 to TRBJ2-7; 7 nucleotides line up with TRBD2. The CDR3 totals 16 residues. J lost 6 bases, V lost 3 bases, and 15 bases had no gene match. The germline gives CDR1 SGHRS, CDR2 YFSETQ. The CDR3 DNA sequence: TGCGCCAGCAGCTCCTTACCGGGACTACCGCTCAGCGAGCAGTACTTC. This sequence encodes CASSSLPGLPLSEQYF.

The chain uses TRBV12-3 or TRBV12-4 and TRBJ2-5, with 9 bases fitting TRBD1. The CDR3 is 13 amino acids. The trim removed 6 bases at V and 1 base at J, leaving 0 bases unmatched. CDR3 loop: CASRGQGQETQYF. Here the CDR3 DNA reads TGTGCCAGCAGGGGACAGGGCCAAGAGACCCAGTACTTC.

The chain joins TRBV7-9 to TRBJ1-1; the match to TRBD1 covers 8 bases. Germline CDR1 and CDR2: SEHNR and FQNEAQ (reference sequence). V dropped 1 base and J dropped 4; count of bases not matched to a gene: 5. CDR3 length: 15 residues. In nucleotides, the CDR3 is TGTGCCAGCAGCTTAGTTCAGGGGGCCGGCACTGAAGCTTTCTTT. It translates to CASSLVQGAGTEAFF.

This chain joins TRBV2 and TRBJ2-7; D may be TRBD2 (6 bases). CDR3 size: 17 residues. The germline V and J ends were trimmed by 6 bases and 1 base, with 22 bases remaining between them. Germline V CDR1 and CDR2: SNHLY, FYNNEI. For the CDR3, the DNA is TGTGCCAGCAGCTTAGACCCGGGACTGACTTTATCCTACGAGCAGTACTTC. Translated: CASSLDPGLTLSYEQYF.